The 18 T cell receptor beta chains presented below share a single source sample, sequenced in a study of shared T cell receptors in the human thymus. Libraries were prepared by immunoSEQ multiplex PCR; TCRdb keeps only in-frame clonotypes and omits some of them. Among roughly 500,000 clones listed, roughly 74% were seen once. The sample was also linked to a second study, of human thymus T cells.

What was sequenced was thymocytes. These receptors all come from a boy younger than two with a congenital heart defect.

This chain uses TRBV10-3 with TRBJ2-1, with D hard to call. Germline-derived CDR1 and CDR2 are ENHRY and SYGVKD. This CDR3 spans 16 amino acids. The ends were cut back, 3 bases at V and 4 bases at J, with 16 bases in the middle. This chain's CDR3 is CAISEGQAGRYNEQFF. CDR3 nucleotide sequence: TGTGCCATCAGTGAAGGTCAGGCTGGCCGGTACAATGAGCAGTTCTTC.

In its sample, this clone was seen once. V is TRBV7-9 and J is TRBJ1-5, with 7 bases identical to TRBD1. The V segment lost 3 bases and the J segment 2 bases; nucleotides outside the gene matches: 4. CDR3 length: 15 residues. CDR1 and CDR2 from the germline V gene are SEHNR and FQNEAQ (reference sequence). CDR3 protein: CASSFTGEGNQPQHF. DNA for the CDR3: TGTGCCAGCAGCTTTACAGGGGAAGGCAATCAGCCCCAGCATTTT.

V usage is TRBV27 and J usage is TRBJ2-1; TRBD2 might be the D (6 bases). V dropped 4 bases and J dropped 8 bases, with 21 bases sitting between them. Germline V gives CDR1 MNHEY, CDR2 SMNVEV (reference sequence). This CDR3 spans 16 amino acids. The CDR3 DNA reads TGTGCCAGCAGTTCCTGGTCTAGCGACCCGGGAGATGAGCAGTTCTTC. It specifies CASSSWSSDPGDEQFF.

The chain joins TRBV19 to TRBJ1-5, with 10 nucleotides matching TRBD1. With V trimmed by 4 bases and J by 2 bases, 8 bases remained unmatched. The CDR3 extends over 17 amino acids. Germline V gene data show CDR1 as LNHDA and CDR2 as SQIVND (reference sequence). The CDR3 here is CASSKRTGGVGNQPQHF. The CDR3 DNA follows: TGTGCCAGTAGTAAACGGACAGGGGGGGTCGGCAATCAGCCCCAGCATTTT. Variable domain in full (rest from reference TRBV19 and TRBJ1-5): DGGITQSPKYLFRKEGQNVTLSCEQNLNHDAMYWYRQDPGQGLRLIYYSQIVNDFQKGDIAEGYSVSREKKESFPLTVTSAQKNPTAFYLCASSKRTGGVGNQPQHFGDGTRLSIL.

The chain couples TRBV27 to TRBJ1-2, with TRBD1 as a possible D gene (5 bases). Germline lookup yields CDR1 MNHEY and CDR2 SMNVEV (reference sequence). The germline V and J ends were trimmed by 5 bases and 6 bases, with 13 bases remaining between them. The CDR3 loop spans 13 amino acids. The CDR3 loop is CASSQKQGHGYTF. CDR3 bases: TGTGCCAGCAGTCAAAAGCAGGGCCATGGCTACACCTTC.

V is TRBV4-3 and J is TRBJ2-1, with a possible D match to TRBD2 (6 bases). Germline lookup yields CDR1 LGHNA and CDR2 YSLEER. Trimming took 4 bases from V and 10 from J, leaving 17 bases between them. The CDR3 runs to 14 residues. CDR3 in amino acids: CASSPLVAANEQFF. For the CDR3, the DNA is TGCGCCAGCAGCCCTTTGGTAGCGGCAAACGAGCAGTTCTTC.

The rearrangement links TRBV28 to TRBJ1-4; the D gene is possibly TRBD1 (5 bases). The V end was cut by 10 bases, the J end by 8 bases, with 20 bases between. The germline V gene has CDR1 MDHEN and CDR2 SYDVKM. The CDR3 loop spans 14 amino acids. CDR3 coding DNA: TGTGCCACCGCCCGGCAGGGCCAAGGAGAAAAACTGTTTTTT. Protein product: CATARQGQGEKLFF. The variable domain in full, with the rest retrieved from reference TRBV28 and TRBJ1-4, is DVKVTQSSRYLVKRTGEKVFLECVQDMDHENMFWYRQDPGLGLRLIYFSYDVKMKEKGDIPEGYSVSREKKERFSLILESASTNQTSMYLCATARQGQGEKLFFGSGTQLSVL.

The chain combines TRBV13 with TRBJ2-1, with a tentative D call TRBD1 (6 bases). Germline V gene lookup returns CDR1 PRHDT and CDR2 FYEKMQ (reference sequence). This CDR3 is built from 14 residues. V was clipped by 5 bases and J by 8 bases, with 16 bases between them. The CDR3 loop reads CASSLDSESDEQFF. The CDR3 bases are TGTGCCAGCAGCCTGGACAGTGAGTCGGATGAGCAGTTCTTC.

The chain uses TRBV9 and TRBJ2-3; tentatively, D is TRBD1 (5 bases). Germline V gene data show CDR1 as SGDLS and CDR2 as YYNGEE. CDR3 length: 11 amino acids. With 6 bases removed from V and 3 bases from J, the gap between germline ends came to 5 bases. In DNA, the CDR3 is TGTGCCAGCAAGGGGACAGATACGCAGTATTTT. This sequence encodes CASKGTDTQYF. The variable domain in full, completed from reference TRBV9 and TRBJ2-3, reads DSGVTQTPKHLITATGQRVTLRCSPRSGDLSVYWYQQSLDQGLQFLIQYYNGEERAKGNILERFSAQQFPDLHSELNLSSLELGDSALYFCASKGTDTQYFGPGTRLTVL.

V gene TRBV11-2 combines with J gene TRBJ1-3; D unresolved. Looked up from germline, CDR1 is SGHAT and CDR2 is FQNNGV. The CDR3 contains 20 residues. Trimming took 0 bases from V and 0 from J, leaving 21 bases between them. DNA of the CDR3: TGTGCCAGCAGCTTAGAGTTGTCCGCAGTCAAAACCCTCTCTGGAAACACCATATATTTT. Amino acids: CASSLELSAVKTLSGNTIYF.

The J gene is TRBJ2-5, the V gene TRBV2; D gene ambiguous. The CDR3 loop spans 12 amino acids. The V gene lost 3 bases and the J gene lost 4 bases, with 6 bases spanning the gap. Germline V gene data show CDR1 as SNHLY and CDR2 as FYNNEI. This CDR3 reads CASSESAETQYF. The CDR3 DNA follows: TGTGCCAGCAGTGAGAGCGCAGAGACCCAGTACTTC.

The rearrangement uses TRBV4-3 and TRBJ1-1; no reliable D call. Germline lookup yields CDR1 LGHNA and CDR2 YSLEER. The V end was cut by 0 bases, the J end by 1 base, with 12 bases between. The CDR3 has 16 residues. The chain's CDR3 is CASSQDSEGKNTEAFF. CDR3 sequence (DNA): TGCGCCAGCAGCCAAGATAGTGAGGGAAAGAACACTGAAGCTTTCTTT.

A remark on this clone: The junction does not match germline at one end; this may be a read error. This chain connects TRBV10-3 to TRBJ2-5; the match to TRBD2 covers 7 bases. The length of the CDR3 is 14 residues. CDR1 and CDR2 (germline): ENHRY, SYGVKD. CDR3 region: CAIRNPTLARDLHF. CDR3 bases: TGTGCCATCAGGAACCCCACACTAGCGCGGGATCTCCACTTC.

The chain carries TRBV4-1 and TRBJ2-2; perhaps TRBD2 as D (5 bases). CDR1 and CDR2 from the germline V gene are MGHRA and YSYEKL. Trimming took 3 bases from V and 5 from J, leaving 7 bases between them. The length of the CDR3 is 13 residues. The CDR3 sequence is CASSQTGTGELFF. In DNA, the CDR3 is TGCGCCAGCAGCCAGACGGGGACCGGGGAGCTGTTTTTT.

V is TRBV30 and J is TRBJ2-7, with 10 bases lining up with TRBD2. V lost 2 bases and J lost 3; bases outside the gene matches: 16. There are 18 residues in the CDR3. In germline, CDR1 is GTSNPN, CDR2 SVGIG (reference sequence). CDR3 residues: CAWSSVASGREGVYEQYF. The CDR3 DNA reads TGTGCCTGGAGTAGCGTCGCTAGCGGGAGAGAAGGAGTCTACGAGCAGTACTTC.

The CDR3 sequence is CASSPGQGARGTEAFF. The DNA for the CDR3 is TGTGCCAGCAGCCCCGGACAGGGGGCTAGGGGGACTGAAGCTTTCTTT. The genes are TRBV2 and TRBJ1-1; 11 positions match TRBD1. Trimming took 6 bases from V and 5 from J; bases not matched to a gene: 11. In germline, CDR1 is SNHLY, CDR2 FYNNEI. There are 16 residues in the CDR3.

The chain uses TRBV10-3 and TRBJ2-5; 9 bases fit TRBD2. Germline V CDR1 and CDR2: ENHRY, SYGVKD. The J segment lost 5 bases and the V segment lost 3 bases, leaving 13 bases of the junction unmatched. CDR3 length equals 17 residues. DNA for the CDR3: TGTGCCATCAGTGAAGGATCTAGCGGGGTAGTGAGGGAGACCCAGTACTTC. It yields the protein CAISEGSSGVVRETQYF.

The chain recombines TRBV28 with TRBJ2-3, with TRBD2 matching 8 bases. Per the germline V gene, CDR1 is MDHEN and CDR2 is SYDVKM. The CDR3 totals 18 residues. J was trimmed by 2 bases and V by 6 bases; bases with no gene match: 16. The CDR3 bases are TGTGCCAGCAGACCTCTTGGATCTGGCGGGAGGCCCACAGATACGCAGTATTTT. Translating it yields CASRPLGSGGRPTDTQYF. Full variable domain (outside the CDR3, taken from reference TRBV28 and TRBJ2-3): DVKVTQSSRYLVKRTGEKVFLECVQDMDHENMFWYRQDPGLGLRLIYFSYDVKMKEKGDIPEGYSVSREKKERFSLILESASTNQTSMYLCASRPLGSGGRPTDTQYFGPGTRLTVL.